This TCR beta chain was documented in a study of human T cells and chemical hapten exposure. Study-wide context: The sensitizing agent was 2% DPC, placed on around 2 cm by around 2 cm of upper inner arm skin. Each patch test put 0.01% DPC on the upper back, and results were read at 6 days. The study's findings and limits: The presence of alopecia in the donors means their immune response may differ from healthy people's.

The sample's time point: patch test 2, 6 weeks after DPC sensitization. Treatment of the sample: therapeutic diphenylcyclopropenone sensitization with weekly scalp DPC. For this clonotype: Its antigen is as yet unknown. Germline and junction disagree at one end, which may indicate a read error.

In the original analysis: Sampled TCR counts reached a median of approximately 94,000 per sample, with values ranging from roughly 20,000 to 750,000. MiXCR, run by TCRdb on the RACE reads, gives a single entry per CDR3 protein. TCRdb, rather than the study authors, made the V and J calls. Here the sample spans about 54,000 distinct CDR3 sequences, 7.5% to 10% being singletons. CDR1 and CDR2 from the germline V gene are PRHDT and FYEKMQ (reference sequence). The CDR3 is 12 residues long. This specimen was whole blood, taken in connection with sensitization to the hapten diphenylcyclopropenone (DPC). This chain links TRBV13 with TRBJ1-1; TRBD1 is a possible D gene (6 bases). The clonotype originates from a woman between 45 and 60 years old with alopecia areata. Some clones in this sample may be carry-over from other donors' samples. The CDR3 coding sequence is TGTGCCAGCGGCTTGGCAGGGGTTGAAGCTTTCTTT. Amino acids: CASGLAGVEAFF.